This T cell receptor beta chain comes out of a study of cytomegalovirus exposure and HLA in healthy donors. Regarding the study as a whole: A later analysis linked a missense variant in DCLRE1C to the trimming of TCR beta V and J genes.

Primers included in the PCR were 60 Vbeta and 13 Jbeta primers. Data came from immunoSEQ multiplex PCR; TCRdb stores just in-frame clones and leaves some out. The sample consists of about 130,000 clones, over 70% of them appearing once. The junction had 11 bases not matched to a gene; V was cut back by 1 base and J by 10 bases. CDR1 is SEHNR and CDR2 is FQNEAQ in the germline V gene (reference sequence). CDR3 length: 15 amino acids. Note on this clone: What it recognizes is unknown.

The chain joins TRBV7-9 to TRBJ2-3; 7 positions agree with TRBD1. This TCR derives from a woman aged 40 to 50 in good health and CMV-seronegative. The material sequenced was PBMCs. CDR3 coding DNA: TGTGCCAGCAGCTTAGTGAGGGGAACAGGGGACGCGCAGTATTTT. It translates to CASSLVRGTGDAQYF.